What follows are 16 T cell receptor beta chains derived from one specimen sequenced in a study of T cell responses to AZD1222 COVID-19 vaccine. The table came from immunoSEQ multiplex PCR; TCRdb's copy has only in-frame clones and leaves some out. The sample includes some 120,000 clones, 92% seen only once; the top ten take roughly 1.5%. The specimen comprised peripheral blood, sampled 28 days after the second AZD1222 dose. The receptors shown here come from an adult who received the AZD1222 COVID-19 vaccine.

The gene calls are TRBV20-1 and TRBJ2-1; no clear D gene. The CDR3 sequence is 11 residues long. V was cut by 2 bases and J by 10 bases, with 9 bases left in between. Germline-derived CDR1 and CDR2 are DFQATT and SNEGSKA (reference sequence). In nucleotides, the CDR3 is TGCAGTGCTAGAAAGGTGGGGGAGCAGTTCTTC. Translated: CSARKVGEQFF.

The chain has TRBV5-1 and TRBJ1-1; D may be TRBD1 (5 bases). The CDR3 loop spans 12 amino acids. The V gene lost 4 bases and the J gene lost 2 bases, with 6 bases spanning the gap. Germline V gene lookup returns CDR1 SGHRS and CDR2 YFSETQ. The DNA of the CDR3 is TGCGCCAGCAGCAGGGACAACACTGAAGCTTTCTTT. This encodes CASSRDNTEAFF.

CDR3 DNA sequence: TGTGCCAGCAGTTACCCCCAGGGGTCCAATGAGCAGTTCTTC. Residues: CASSYPQGSNEQFF. The rearrangement joins TRBV6-5 to TRBJ2-1; possibly TRBD1 for D (6 bases). Germline V gene sequence: CDR1 MNHEY, CDR2 SVGAGI. The CDR3 sequence is 14 residues long. The V gene lost 2 bases and the J gene lost 6 bases, with 11 bases spanning the gap.

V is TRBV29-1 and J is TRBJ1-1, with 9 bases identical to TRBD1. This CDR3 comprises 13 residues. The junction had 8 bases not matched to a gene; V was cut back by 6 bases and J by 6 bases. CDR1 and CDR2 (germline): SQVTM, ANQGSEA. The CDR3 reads CSVGPQGASEAFF. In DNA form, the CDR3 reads TGCAGCGTGGGACCACAGGGGGCCTCTGAAGCTTTCTTT.

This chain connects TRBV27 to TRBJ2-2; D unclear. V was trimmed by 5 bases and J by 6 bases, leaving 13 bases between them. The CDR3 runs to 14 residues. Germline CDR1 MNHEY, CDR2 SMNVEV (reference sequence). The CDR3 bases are TGTGCCAGCAGTACTCCTCTAAGGCCCGGGGAGCTGTTTTTT. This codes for CASSTPLRPGELFF.

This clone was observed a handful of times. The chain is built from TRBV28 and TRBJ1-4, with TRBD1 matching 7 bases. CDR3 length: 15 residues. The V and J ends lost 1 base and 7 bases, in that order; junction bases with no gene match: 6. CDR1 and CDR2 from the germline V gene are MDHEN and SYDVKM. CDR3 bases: TGTGCCAGCAGTTTATATTGGGACAGTGGTGAAAAACTGTTTTTT. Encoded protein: CASSLYWDSGEKLFF. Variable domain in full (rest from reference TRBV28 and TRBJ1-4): DVKVTQSSRYLVKRTGEKVFLECVQDMDHENMFWYRQDPGLGLRLIYFSYDVKMKEKGDIPEGYSVSREKKERFSLILESASTNQTSMYLCASSLYWDSGEKLFFGSGTQLSVL.

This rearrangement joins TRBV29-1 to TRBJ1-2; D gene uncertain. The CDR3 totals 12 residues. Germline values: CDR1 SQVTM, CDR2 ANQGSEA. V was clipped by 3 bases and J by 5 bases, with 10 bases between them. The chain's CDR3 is CSVDLAFYGYTF. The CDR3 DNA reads TGCAGCGTTGATCTTGCTTTTTATGGCTACACCTTC.

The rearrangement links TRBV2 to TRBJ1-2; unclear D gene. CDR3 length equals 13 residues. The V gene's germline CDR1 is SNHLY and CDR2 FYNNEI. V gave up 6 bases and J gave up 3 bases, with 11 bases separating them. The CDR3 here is CASRVGIDYGYTF. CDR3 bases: TGTGCCAGCAGGGTAGGGATCGACTATGGCTACACCTTC.

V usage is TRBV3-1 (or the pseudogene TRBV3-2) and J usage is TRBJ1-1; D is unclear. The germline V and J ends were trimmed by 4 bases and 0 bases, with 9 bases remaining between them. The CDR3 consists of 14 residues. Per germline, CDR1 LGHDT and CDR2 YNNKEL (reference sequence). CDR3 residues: CASSLLTVNTEAFF. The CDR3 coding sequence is TGTGCCAGCAGCCTCCTCACAGTGAACACTGAAGCTTTCTTT.

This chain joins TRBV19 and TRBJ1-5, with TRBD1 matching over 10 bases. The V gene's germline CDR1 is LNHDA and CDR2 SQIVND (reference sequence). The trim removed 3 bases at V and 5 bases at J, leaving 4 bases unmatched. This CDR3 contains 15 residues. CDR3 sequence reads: CASSIPDRGDQPQHF. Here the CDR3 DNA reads TGTGCCAGTAGTATCCCGGACAGGGGGGATCAGCCCCAGCATTTT. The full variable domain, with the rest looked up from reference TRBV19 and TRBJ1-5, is DGGITQSPKYLFRKEGQNVTLSCEQNLNHDAMYWYRQDPGQGLRLIYYSQIVNDFQKGDIAEGYSVSREKKESFPLTVTSAQKNPTAFYLCASSIPDRGDQPQHFGDGTRLSIL.

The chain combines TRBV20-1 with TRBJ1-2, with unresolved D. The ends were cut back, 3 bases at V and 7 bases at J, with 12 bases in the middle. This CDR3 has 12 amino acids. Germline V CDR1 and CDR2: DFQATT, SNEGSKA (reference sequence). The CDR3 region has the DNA TGCAGTGCTAGTCCTCGAACGTCTGGCTACACCTTC. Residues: CSASPRTSGYTF.

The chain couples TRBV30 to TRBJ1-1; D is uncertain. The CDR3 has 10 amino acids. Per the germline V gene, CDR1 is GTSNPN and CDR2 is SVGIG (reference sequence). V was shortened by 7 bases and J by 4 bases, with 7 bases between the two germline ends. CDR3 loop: CASAVTEAFF. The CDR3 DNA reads TGTGCCTCGGCGGTCACTGAAGCTTTCTTT.

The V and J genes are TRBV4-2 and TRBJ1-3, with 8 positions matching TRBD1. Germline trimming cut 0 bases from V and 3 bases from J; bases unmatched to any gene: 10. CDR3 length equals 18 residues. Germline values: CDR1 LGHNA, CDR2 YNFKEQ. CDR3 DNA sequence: TGTGCCAGCAGCCAAGATCTCCGAGGACAGGGCTTTGGAAACACCATATATTTT. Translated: CASSQDLRGQGFGNTIYF.

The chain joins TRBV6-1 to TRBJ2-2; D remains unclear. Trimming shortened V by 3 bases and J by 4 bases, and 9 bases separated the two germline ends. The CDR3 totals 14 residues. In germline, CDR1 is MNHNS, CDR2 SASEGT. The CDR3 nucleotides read TGTGCCAGCAGTGATTCGACTGTCACCGGGGAGCTGTTTTTT. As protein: CASSDSTVTGELFF.

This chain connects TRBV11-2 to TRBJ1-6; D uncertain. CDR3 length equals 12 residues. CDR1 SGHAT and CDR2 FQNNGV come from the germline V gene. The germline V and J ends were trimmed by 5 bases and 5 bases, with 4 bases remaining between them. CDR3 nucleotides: TGTGCCAGCAGCCCCGATAATTCACCCCTCCACTTT. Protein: CASSPDNSPLHF.

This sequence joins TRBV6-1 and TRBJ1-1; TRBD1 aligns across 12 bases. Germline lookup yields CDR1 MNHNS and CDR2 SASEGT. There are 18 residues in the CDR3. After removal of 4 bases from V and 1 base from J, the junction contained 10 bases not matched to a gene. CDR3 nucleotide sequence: TGTGCCAGCAGTGTCAGGGGGGGACAGGGGGCTGGGAACACTGAAGCTTTCTTT. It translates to CASSVRGGQGAGNTEAFF.